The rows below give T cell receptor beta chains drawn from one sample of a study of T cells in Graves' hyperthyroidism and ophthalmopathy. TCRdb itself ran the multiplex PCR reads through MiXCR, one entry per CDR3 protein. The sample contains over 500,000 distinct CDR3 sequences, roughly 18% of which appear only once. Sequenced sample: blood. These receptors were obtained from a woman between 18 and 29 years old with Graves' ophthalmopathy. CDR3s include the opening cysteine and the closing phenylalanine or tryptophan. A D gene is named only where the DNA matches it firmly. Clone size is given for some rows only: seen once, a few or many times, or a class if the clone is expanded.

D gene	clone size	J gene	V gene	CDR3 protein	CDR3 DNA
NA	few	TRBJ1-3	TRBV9	CASSVGGYSGNTIYF	TGTGCCAGCAGCGTAGGTGGATACTCTGGAAACACCATATATTTT
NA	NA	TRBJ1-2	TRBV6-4	CASSDSPGGGYTF	TGTGCCAGCAGTGACTCGCCCGGGGGAGGCTACACCTTC
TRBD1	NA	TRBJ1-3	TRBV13	CASTTGENTIYF	TGTGCCAGCACGACAGGGGAAAACACCATATATTTT
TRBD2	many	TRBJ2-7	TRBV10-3	CAISESETSGSSEQYF	TGTGCCATCAGTGAGTCGGAGACTAGCGGGAGCAGCGAGCAGTACTTC
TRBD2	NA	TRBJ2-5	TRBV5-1	CASSFPSGGQETQYF	TGCGCCAGCAGCTTCCCTAGCGGGGGACAAGAGACCCAGTACTTC
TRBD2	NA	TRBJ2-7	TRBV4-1	CASSQSAGGVGNEQYF	TGCGCCAGCAGCCAAAGTGCGGGGGGGGTTGGGAACGAGCAGTACTTC
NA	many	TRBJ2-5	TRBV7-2	CASSSRATQYF	TGTGCCAGCAGCTCTAGGGCAACCCAGTACTTC
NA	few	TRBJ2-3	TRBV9	CASTPGSTSTDTQYF	TGTGCCAGCACCCCGGGGAGCACTAGCACAGATACGCAGTATTTT
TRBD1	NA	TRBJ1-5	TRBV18	CASSSGTGGYSNQPQHF	TGTGCCAGCTCATCCGGGACAGGGGGTTATAGCAATCAGCCCCAGCATTTT
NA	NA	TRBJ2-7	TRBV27	CASTVGSGSYEQYF	TGTGCCAGCACAGTGGGTAGCGGATCCTACGAGCAGTACTTC
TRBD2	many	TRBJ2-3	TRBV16	CASSQMTPGTSGSKDTQYF	TGTGCCAGCAGCCAAATGACCCCAGGGACTAGCGGGAGTAAGGATACGCAGTATTTT
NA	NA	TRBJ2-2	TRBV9	CASSVGPRVTPGELFF	TGTGCCAGCAGCGTAGGGCCGAGAGTAACACCCGGGGAGCTGTTTTTT
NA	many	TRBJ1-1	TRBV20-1	CSARDAGNLGNTEAFF	TGCAGTGCTAGAGATGCAGGAAACCTCGGGAACACTGAAGCTTTCTTT
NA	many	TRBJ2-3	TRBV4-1	CASSQARPRDDTQYF	TGCGCCAGCAGCCAAGCGCGGCCGCGAGACGATACGCAGTATTTT
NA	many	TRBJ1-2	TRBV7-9	CASSLWGVYGYTF	TGTGCCAGCAGCTTATGGGGCGTCTATGGCTACACCTTC
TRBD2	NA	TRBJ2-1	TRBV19	CASSTWTSGSSYNEQFF	TGTGCCAGTAGTACCTGGACTAGCGGGAGCTCCTACAATGAGCAGTTCTTC